This T cell receptor beta chain emerged from a study of blood T cell repertoires in COVID-19. Looking at the study overall: The origin of the acute and convalescent COVID-19 samples was the United States, Italy and Spain.

Original methodology: Cell counts per sample came from amplifying reference gene primers. Clones were read by immunoSEQ multiplex PCR, and TCRdb kept only the in-frame ones, dropping some. V and J calls and clone size follow that table, whereas D and trimming were derived from the DNA. The sample includes 150,000 to 200,000 clones, 90% of them seen just once. V was pared by 3 bases and J by 3 bases, with 15 bases between. The CDR3 runs to 15 residues. CDR1 and CDR2 from the germline V gene are ENHRY and SYGVKD. This sequence was found in a man between 45 and 60 years old with acute or convalescent COVID-19. Sequencing was performed on peripheral blood. The J gene is TRBJ2-7, the V gene TRBV10-3; a weak D match, TRBD2 (6 bases). Here the CDR3 reads CAISEIAERGYEQYF. The CDR3 nucleotides read TGTGCCATCAGTGAAATAGCGGAGAGAGGCTACGAGCAGTACTTC.